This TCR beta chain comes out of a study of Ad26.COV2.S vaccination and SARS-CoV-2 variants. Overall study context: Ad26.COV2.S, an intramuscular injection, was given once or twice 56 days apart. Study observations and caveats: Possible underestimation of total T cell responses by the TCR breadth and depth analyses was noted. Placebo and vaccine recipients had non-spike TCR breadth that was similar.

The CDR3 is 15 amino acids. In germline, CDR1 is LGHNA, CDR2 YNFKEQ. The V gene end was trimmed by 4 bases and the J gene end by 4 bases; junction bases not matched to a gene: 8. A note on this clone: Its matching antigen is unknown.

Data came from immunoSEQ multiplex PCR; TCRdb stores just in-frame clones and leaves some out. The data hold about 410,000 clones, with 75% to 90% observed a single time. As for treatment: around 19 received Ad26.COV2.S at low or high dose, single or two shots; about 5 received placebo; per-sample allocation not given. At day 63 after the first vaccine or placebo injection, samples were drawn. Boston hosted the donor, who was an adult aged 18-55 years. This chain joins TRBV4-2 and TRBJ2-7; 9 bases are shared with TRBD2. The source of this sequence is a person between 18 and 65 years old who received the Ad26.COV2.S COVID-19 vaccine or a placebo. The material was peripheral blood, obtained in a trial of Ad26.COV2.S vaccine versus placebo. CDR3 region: CASSPRLAENYEQYF. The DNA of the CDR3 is TGTGCCAGCAGCCCTCGACTAGCGGAAAATTACGAGCAGTACTTC.